This T cell receptor beta chain was sequenced during a study of T cells expressing NK-cell markers (TCRdb year 2020). At the level of the whole study: TCR beta-chain repertoires were profiled in sorted CD3+CD56+NKG2C+, CD3+CD56+NKG2C- and CD3+CD56-NKG2C+ T-cell subsets from roughly eight donors. Of the eight sequenced donors, seven were found to be HCMV-seropositive and one was found to be HCMV-seronegative. All eight donors whose samples were sequenced were randomly selected healthy volunteers, three of them men and five women. The libraries were sequenced on Illumina HiSeq 2000/2500, MiSeq or NextSeq, producing 2 x 150 bp reads.

The instrument given in TCRdb is Illumina HiSeq 2000. The TCR beta cDNA libraries were made using 5'RACE template switching, a step that added both a universal primer site and unique molecular identifiers. cDNA synthesis was primed from the TCR beta constant segment and was followed by two successive PCR amplification steps. In the authors' own workflow: MIGEC was used to demultiplex reads and group the reads by UMI, and MiTCR was used to assemble and quantify clonotypes. To remove erroneous sequences, TCR cDNA sequences were retained only when supported by two or more reads. The tcR package was used for downstream repertoire analysis, and clonotypes were matched between fractions using CDR3 nucleotide sequence together with V segment. Antigen specificity was annotated against VDJdb with VDJmatch, allowing one amino acid substitution in CDR3. TCRdb reprocessed the reads; each CDR3 protein sequence makes one entry, and DNA is unavailable. The V and J calls and clone size are TCRdb's, not the authors'. The table held for this sample gives hundreds of thousands of distinct CDR3 sequences. 5.2% of the sample is taken by the ten largest.

About this clonotype: The target of this receptor is not known.

CDR1 SEHNR and CDR2 FQNEAQ are derived from the germline V gene (reference sequence). The CDR3, cysteine through phenylalanine, is 13 amino acids long. DNA for this receptor is not on file. Overall study results and their limits: In over 5 donors, the dominant CD3+CD56+NKG2C+ clonotypes were among the top 10 CD8+ clonotypes and accounted for roughly 1.0-7.5% of CD8+ T cells. It remained unclear whether the expanded NKG2C-expressing T cell clones were specific for HCMV antigens. Those dominant clonotypes were again the most abundant among CD3+CD56-NKG2C+ cells in a handful of donors, at roughly 25-65%.

A commercial ELISA kit detecting HCMV-specific IgG in serum was used to determine HCMV serostatus. Ficoll density gradient centrifugation was used to isolate peripheral blood mononuclear cells from blood. The clonotype comes from a man aged 18-69 years in good health. The chain links TRBV7-9 with TRBJ2-3; the D call from TCRdb, TRBD1, cannot be confirmed without DNA. The material sequenced was blood T cells: a sorted CD56 or NKG2C T cell subset, CD4+ or CD8+ T cells, or bulk PBMC T cells (not recorded which). CDR3 reads: CALERGAGGTQYF.